This T cell receptor beta chain was retrieved from a study of lymphopenia after photon versus proton radiotherapy. Study-level points and caveats: Relative stability marked proton patients; photon patients lost diversity and naive cells.

The protocol was immunoSEQ multiplex PCR, while the TCRdb copy is restricted to in-frame clones and leaves out a portion. The data hold about 58,000 clones, with roughly 84% observed a single time. Trimming cost V 2 bases and J 6 bases, with 14 bases left between them. Germline CDR1 reads MNHEY; CDR2 reads SMNVEV (reference sequence). This CDR3 has 15 residues. Details on this clone: Its target is unknown.

V gene TRBV27 combines with J gene TRBJ2-1; D may be TRBD1 or TRBD2 (6 bases each). Sequences were derived from peripheral blood, sampled from a patient treated with proton-based radiotherapy. This TCR derives from a man in his sixties with pancreatic cancer. This chain's CDR3 is CASSLVSGGGNEQFF. The CDR3 DNA reads as TGTGCCAGCAGTTTAGTCTCAGGAGGGGGCAATGAGCAGTTCTTC.